This T cell receptor (beta chain) was found in a study of blood T cell repertoires in COVID-19. The CDR3 runs to 15 residues. Germline CDR1 reads SGHVS; CDR2 reads FNYEAQ. The germline V and J ends were trimmed by 1 base and 6 bases, with 16 bases remaining between them. Assay: immunoSEQ multiplex PCR; the TCRdb copy retains only in-frame clones and omits some. Found here are over 150,000 clones, around 74% of them singletons; the top ten hold about 3%. This clonotype was obtained from a man between 70 and 80 years old with acute or convalescent COVID-19. Sequenced sample: peripheral blood. This sequence joins TRBV7-6 and TRBJ2-7, with TRBD2 as a possible D gene (6 bases). The CDR3 nucleotides are TGTGCCAGCAGCTTAGTGGCGGGATCTAAAGGCGAGCAGTACTTC. This codes for CASSLVAGSKGEQYF.